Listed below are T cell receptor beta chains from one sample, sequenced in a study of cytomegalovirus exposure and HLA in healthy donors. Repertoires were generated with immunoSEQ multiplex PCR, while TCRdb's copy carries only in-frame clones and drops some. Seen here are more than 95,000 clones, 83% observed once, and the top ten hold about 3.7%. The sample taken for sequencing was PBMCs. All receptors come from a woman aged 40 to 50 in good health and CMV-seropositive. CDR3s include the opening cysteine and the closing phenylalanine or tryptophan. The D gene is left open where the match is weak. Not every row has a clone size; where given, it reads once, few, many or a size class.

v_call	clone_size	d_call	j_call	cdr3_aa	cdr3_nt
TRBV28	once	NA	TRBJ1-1	CASSLGVLGSTEAFF	TGTGCCAGCAGTTTAGGGGTCCTTGGGAGCACTGAAGCTTTCTTT
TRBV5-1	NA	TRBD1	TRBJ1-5	CASSFQGAFGQPQHF	TGCGCCAGCAGCTTTCAGGGGGCGTTCGGTCAGCCCCAGCATTTT
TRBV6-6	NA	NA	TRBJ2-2	CASNGLDGLVSGELFF	TGTGCCAGCAACGGACTCGACGGGCTAGTGTCCGGGGAGCTGTTTTTT
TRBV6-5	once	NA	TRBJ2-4	CASSYRDSRDIQYF	TGTGCCAGCAGTTACCGGGACTCCAGGGACATTCAGTACTTC
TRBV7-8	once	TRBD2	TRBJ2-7	CASSLDGLAGEQYF	TGTGCCAGCAGCTTAGACGGACTAGCCGGGGAGCAGTACTTC
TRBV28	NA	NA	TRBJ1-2	CASSLYQGFAF	TGTGCCAGCAGTTTATATCAGGGGTTCGCCTTC
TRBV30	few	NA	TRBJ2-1	CASVGGVRLDEQFF	TGTGCCTCAGTAGGCGGGGTACGTTTAGATGAGCAGTTCTTC
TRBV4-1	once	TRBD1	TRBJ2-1	CASSPAPQGASQNEQFF	TGCGCCAGCAGCCCCGCTCCACAGGGGGCATCTCAGAATGAGCAGTTCTTC
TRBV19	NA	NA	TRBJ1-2	CASSIREANYGYTF	TGTGCCAGTAGTATCCGGGAAGCTAACTATGGCTACACCTTC
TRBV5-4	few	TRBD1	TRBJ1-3	CASSPQGISGNTIYF	TGTGCCAGCAGCCCACAGGGGATCTCCGGAAACACCATATATTTT
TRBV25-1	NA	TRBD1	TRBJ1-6	CASSAGTGSNSPLHF	TGTGCCAGCAGTGCCGGGACAGGGAGTAATTCACCCCTCCACTTT
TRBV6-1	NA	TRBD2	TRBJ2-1	CASSSGLGGHNEQFF	TGTGCCAGCAGTTCCGGACTAGGTGGCCACAATGAGCAGTTCTTC
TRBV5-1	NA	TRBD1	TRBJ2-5	CASSSTGGPAGETQYF	TGCGCCAGCAGCTCTACAGGGGGCCCCGCGGGAGAGACCCAGTACTTC
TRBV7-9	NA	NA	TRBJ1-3	CSSSLSTAYSGNTIYF	TGTTCCAGCAGCTTATCGACAGCATACTCTGGAAACACCATATATTTT
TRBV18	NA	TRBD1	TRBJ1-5	CASSPRVGGWPQHF	TGTGCCAGCTCACCACGGGTAGGGGGCTGGCCCCAGCATTTT
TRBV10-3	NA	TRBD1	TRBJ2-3	CAISDLRDRGMDTQYF	TGTGCCATCAGTGACCTCCGGGACAGGGGTATGGATACGCAGTATTTT
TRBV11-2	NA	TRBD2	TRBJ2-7	CASSPLAGVSYEQYF	TGTGCCAGCAGCCCCCTAGCGGGAGTTTCCTACGAGCAGTACTTC
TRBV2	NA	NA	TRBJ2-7	CASRGGSYEQYF	TGTGCCAGTAGGGGTGGGTCTTACGAGCAGTACTTC
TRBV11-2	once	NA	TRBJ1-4	CASSLTGYNEKLFF	TGTGCCAGCAGCTTAACAGGGTATAATGAAAAACTGTTTTTT
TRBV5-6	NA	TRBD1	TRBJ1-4	CASSPQRGQDGEKLFF	TGTGCCAGCAGCCCGCAAAGGGGACAGGATGGGGAAAAACTGTTTTTT
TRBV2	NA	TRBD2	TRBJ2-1	CASSEISGRFDNEQFF	TGTGCCAGCAGTGAAATCAGCGGGAGGTTCGACAATGAGCAGTTCTTC
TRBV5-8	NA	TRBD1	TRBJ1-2	CASSVQGARANYGYTF	TGTGCCAGCAGCGTACAGGGGGCGCGAGCTAACTATGGCTACACCTTC
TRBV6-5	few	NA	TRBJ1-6	CASSSSRSSNSPLHF	TGTGCCAGCAGTTCCTCCCGGTCCTCAAATTCACCCCTCCACTTT
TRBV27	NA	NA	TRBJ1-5	CASSLGGKGSQPQHF	TGTGCCAGCAGTCTAGGGGGAAAAGGGTCTCAGCCCCAGCATTTT
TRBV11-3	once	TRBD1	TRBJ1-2	CASSPGKGQGYGYTF	TGTGCCAGCAGCCCAGGGAAGGGACAGGGCTATGGCTACACCTTC
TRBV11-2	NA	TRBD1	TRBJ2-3	CASSSGQGWTDTQYF	TGTGCCAGCAGCTCCGGACAGGGCTGGACAGATACGCAGTATTTT
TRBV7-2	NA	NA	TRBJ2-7	CASSPNRGLAIYEQYF	TGTGCCAGCAGCCCCAACCGAGGTCTAGCGATCTACGAGCAGTACTTC
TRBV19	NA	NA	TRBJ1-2	CASISVGADGYTF	TGTGCCAGTATTAGTGTAGGGGCTGACGGCTACACCTTC
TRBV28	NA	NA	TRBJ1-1	CASSPITEAFF	TGTGCCAGCAGTCCCATTACTGAAGCTTTCTTT
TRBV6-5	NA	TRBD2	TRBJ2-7	CASSYSLAGGPYEQYF	TGTGCCAGCAGTTACTCCTTAGCGGGGGGACCCTACGAGCAGTACTTC
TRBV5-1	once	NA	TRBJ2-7	CASSTDMSYEQYF	TGCGCCAGCAGCACGGACATGTCCTACGAGCAGTACTTC
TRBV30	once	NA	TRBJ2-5	CAWNRGTAEETQYF	TGTGCCTGGAATCGCGGAACGGCGGAAGAGACCCAGTACTTC
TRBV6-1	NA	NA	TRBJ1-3	CASLIGISGNTIYF	TGTGCCAGCCTGATCGGGATCTCTGGAAACACCATATATTTT
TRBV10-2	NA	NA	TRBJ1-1	CASSGQLNTEAFF	TGCGCCAGCAGTGGACAGTTAAACACTGAAGCTTTCTTT
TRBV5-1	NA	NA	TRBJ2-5	CASSLFPRAQETQYF	TGCGCCAGCAGCTTGTTCCCCAGGGCCCAAGAGACCCAGTACTTC
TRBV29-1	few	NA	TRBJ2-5	CSVRSRGQPYETQYF	TGCAGCGTTCGATCTCGAGGACAGCCTTATGAGACCCAGTACTTC
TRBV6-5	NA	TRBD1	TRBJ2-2	CASSNRGRGTGELFF	TGTGCCAGCAGTAACAGGGGGCGCGGCACCGGGGAGCTGTTTTTT
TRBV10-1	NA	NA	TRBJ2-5	CASRQGMAETQYF	TGCGCCAGCAGACAGGGAATGGCGGAGACCCAGTACTTC
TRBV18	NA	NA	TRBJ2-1	CASSPPTREYNEQFF	TGTGCCAGCTCACCCCCGACTAGGGAATACAATGAGCAGTTCTTC
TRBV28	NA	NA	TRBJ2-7	CASRRDQEQYF	TGTGCCAGCAGGCGGGATCAGGAGCAGTACTTC
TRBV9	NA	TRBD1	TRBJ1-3	CASSALTGGSGNTIYF	TGTGCCAGCAGCGCCCTGACAGGGGGCTCTGGAAACACCATATATTTT
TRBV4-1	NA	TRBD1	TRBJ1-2	CASSQQFAGGDYGYTF	TGCGCCAGCAGCCAACAATTCGCAGGGGGCGACTATGGCTACACCTTC
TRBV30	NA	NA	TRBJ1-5	CAWSYDRGNQPQHF	TGTGCCTGGTCTTACGACCGGGGGAATCAGCCCCAGCATTTT
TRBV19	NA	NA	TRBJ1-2	CASSIGQFSYGYTF	TGTGCCAGTAGTATTGGACAGTTCTCTTATGGCTACACCTTC
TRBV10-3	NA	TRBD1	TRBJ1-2	CAITPGQGYGYTF	TGTGCCATCACCCCGGGACAGGGGTATGGCTACACCTTC
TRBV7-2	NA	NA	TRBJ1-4	CASSLAVRDYEKLFF	TGTGCCAGCAGCTTAGCGGTCAGGGATTATGAAAAACTGTTTTTT
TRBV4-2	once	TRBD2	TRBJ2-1	CASSQDRVGGRTDNEQFF	TGTGCCAGCAGCCAAGATCGTGTCGGCGGGAGGACCGACAATGAGCAGTTCTTC
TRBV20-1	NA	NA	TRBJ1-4	CSAREEKLFF	TGCAGTGCTAGGGAGGAAAAACTGTTTTTT
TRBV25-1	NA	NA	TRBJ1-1	CASSEGMGGSEAFF	TGTGCCAGCAGTGAAGGGATGGGAGGGTCTGAAGCTTTCTTT
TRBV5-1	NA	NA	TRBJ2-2	CASSLGLGELFF	TGCGCCAGCAGCTTGGGACTGGGGGAGCTGTTTTTT
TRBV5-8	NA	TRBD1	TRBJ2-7	CASRNRDRVDEQYF	TGTGCCAGCAGGAACCGAGACAGGGTCGACGAGCAGTACTTC
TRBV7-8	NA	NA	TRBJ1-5	CASSLGGGNSNQPQHF	TGTGCCAGCAGCTTAGGTGGAGGAAATAGCAATCAGCCCCAGCATTTT
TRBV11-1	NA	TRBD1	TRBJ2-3	CASSLTGGTDTQYF	TGTGCCAGCAGCTTGACAGGGGGCACAGATACGCAGTATTTT
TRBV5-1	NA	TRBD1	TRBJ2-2	CASSLVQGTNTGELFF	TGCGCCAGCAGCTTGGTACAGGGGACGAACACCGGGGAGCTGTTTTTT
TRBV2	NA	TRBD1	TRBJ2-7	CASASGVGQGIGQYF	TGTGCCAGCGCGTCCGGTGTGGGACAGGGCATTGGGCAGTACTTC